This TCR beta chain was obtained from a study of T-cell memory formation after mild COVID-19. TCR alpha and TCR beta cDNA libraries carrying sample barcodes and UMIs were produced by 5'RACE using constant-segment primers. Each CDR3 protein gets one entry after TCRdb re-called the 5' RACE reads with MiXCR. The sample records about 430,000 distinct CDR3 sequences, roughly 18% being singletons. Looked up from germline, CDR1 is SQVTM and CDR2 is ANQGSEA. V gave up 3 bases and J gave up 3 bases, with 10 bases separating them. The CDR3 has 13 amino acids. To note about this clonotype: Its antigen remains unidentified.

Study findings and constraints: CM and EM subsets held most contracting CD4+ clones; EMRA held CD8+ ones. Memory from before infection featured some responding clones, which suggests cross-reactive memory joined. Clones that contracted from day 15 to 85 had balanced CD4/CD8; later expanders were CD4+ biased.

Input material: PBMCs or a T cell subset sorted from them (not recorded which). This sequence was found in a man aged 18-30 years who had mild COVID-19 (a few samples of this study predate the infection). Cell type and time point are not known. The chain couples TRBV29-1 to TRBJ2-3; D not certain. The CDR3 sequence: CSVEGIFTDTQYF. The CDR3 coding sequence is TGCAGCGTTGAGGGGATTTTTACAGATACGCAGTATTTT.